The clone carrying this T cell receptor (beta chain) occurred many times. What it recognizes is unknown. The sample is drawn from a study of T-cell reconstitution after alpha-beta-depleted transplantation in children. Study conclusions and caveats: Alpha-beta T cells present about two months after transplant were reported to originate from several hundred expanded graft clones. The high TCRbeta diversity at day 60 in some patients came from surviving recipient T cells and thymic progenitors.

Unique molecular identifiers were incorporated into the prepared TCRbeta library. TCRdb reanalysed the PCR reads using MiXCR and keeps one entry per CDR3 protein. The sample lists about 300,000 distinct CDR3 sequences, around a tenth occurring once. CDR3 size: 13 residues. The chain combines TRBV12-3 or TRBV12-4 with TRBJ1-5, with TRBD2 as a possible D gene (7 bases). The assigned J gene may be wrong: the sequence end matches TRBJ2-3 better. Sequenced here: PBMCs, sampled before TCRalphabeta/CD19-depleted stem cell transplant. The sequence derives from a boy under two years old with acute myeloid leukemia, due to receive a stem cell transplant. CDR3 protein: CASTWGGGQPQYF. The DNA for the CDR3 is TGTGCCAGCACTTGGGGGGGCGGGCAGCCCCAGTATTTT.